A selection of T cell receptor beta chains follows, all from one sample in a study of OX40 agonist ivuxolimab in advanced cancers. Only in-frame clones appear in the TCRdb table, and some are missing; sequencing was by immunoSEQ multiplex PCR. The sample comprises 9,000 to 10,000 clones, 70% of which are singletons, and roughly a quarter rests with the top ten. The sample consisted of CD4+ or CD8+ T cells sorted from blood, taken in a trial of the OX40 agonist ivuxolimab. The receptors here all came from an adult with an advanced solid tumor such as melanoma, head and neck, liver or kidney cancer. The CDR3 runs from the conserved cysteine through the conserved F or W. A D gene is named only where the DNA matches it firmly. Clone size, where shown, is once, few, many, or a class for clones that have expanded.

j_gene | abundance | v_gene | d_gene | CDR3nt | CDR3aa
TRBJ2-1 | few | TRBV7-7 | NA | TGTGCCAGCAGCTTAGCCGGGAGATACAATGAGCAGTTCTTC | CASSLAGRYNEQFF
TRBJ2-1 | NA | TRBV27 | TRBD1 | TGTGCCAGCAGTTTCGGACAGGGAGGATACAATGAGCAGTTCTTC | CASSFGQGGYNEQFF
TRBJ2-7 | NA | TRBV29-1 | TRBD2 | TGCAGCGTTGAAGATCTTAAGAGCGGGAGCTCCTACGAGCAGTACTTC | CSVEDLKSGSSYEQYF
TRBJ2-1 | medium-sized | TRBV29-1 | TRBD2 | TGCAGCGTTGAAGATAGCCTAGCGGGAGGTCTCAATGAGCAGTTCTTC | CSVEDSLAGGLNEQFF
TRBJ1-1 | few | TRBV2 | NA | TGTGCCAGCAGGCAGGGGTGGGGAAACACTGAAGCTTTCTTT | CASRQGWGNTEAFF
TRBJ2-2 | NA | TRBV7-6 | TRBD1 | TGTGCCAGCAGCCGGACAGGGCGCGGGGAGCTGTTTTTT | CASSRTGRGELFF
TRBJ2-7 | NA | TRBV11-1 | NA | TGTGCCAGCAGTCCAAACGGGGACGAGCAGTACTTC | CASSPNGDEQYF
TRBJ1-1 | NA | TRBV5-1 | NA | TGCGCCAGCAGCGTATTTACGAACACTGAAGCTTTCTTT | CASSVFTNTEAFF
TRBJ1-5 | NA | TRBV5-5 | NA | TGTGCCAGCAGTGAACAGGTTAGCAATCAGCCCCAGCATTTT | CASSEQVSNQPQHF
TRBJ1-1 | NA | TRBV27 | NA | TGTGCCAGCAGTTTATCGTACAGCTACACTGAAGCTTTCTTT | CASSLSYSYTEAFF
TRBJ2-3 | NA | TRBV5-6 | NA | TGTGCCAGCAGCTTGGCGGCAGGGCCAGATACGCAGTATTTT | CASSLAAGPDTQYF
TRBJ2-5 | many | TRBV28 | NA | TGTGCCAGCAGTCCGATGGGTCTTGAGGAGACCCAGTACTTC | CASSPMGLEETQYF
TRBJ2-3 | few | TRBV10-3 | TRBD2 | TGTGCCATCAGTGGAGCTAGCGGGAGGGCCGAGGGCACAGATACGCAGTATTTT | CAISGASGRAEGTDTQYF
TRBJ2-7 | NA | TRBV4-2 | TRBD1 | TGTGCCAGCAGCACCCGACAGGGGGACGAGCAGTACTTC | CASSTRQGDEQYF
TRBJ2-5 | NA | TRBV6-6 | TRBD1 | TGTGCCAGCAGCCAGGGGGAAGAGACCCAGTACTTC | CASSQGEETQYF
TRBJ1-1 | NA | TRBV7-8 | TRBD1 | TGTGCCAGCAGCCCGGAGACAGGGGAGATGACTGAAGCTTTCTTT | CASSPETGEMTEAFF
TRBJ2-5 | NA | TRBV28 | TRBD1 | TGTGCCAGCAGTTTAGGGACAGGGGGCTTAGAGACCCAGTACTTC | CASSLGTGGLETQYF
TRBJ2-1 | few | TRBV2 | NA | TGTGCCAGCAGTTTGGGTGGATGGAATGAGCAGTTCTTC | CASSLGGWNEQFF
TRBJ1-1 | NA | TRBV27 | NA | TGTGCCAGCAGTTACCTGGGAGGCACTGAAGCTTTCTTT | CASSYLGGTEAFF
TRBJ2-7 | NA | TRBV4-1 | TRBD2 | TGCGCCAGCAGCCCCCAGCGGGACGGGACCTACGAGCAGTACTTC | CASSPQRDGTYEQYF
TRBJ1-4 | NA | TRBV10-3 | NA | TGTGCCATCGGAGGAGGAGAGGAAAAACTGTTTTTT | CAIGGGEEKLFF
TRBJ2-3 | few | TRBV4-1 | NA | TGCGCCAGCAGCCAACCTGGGGTAGATACGCAGTATTTT | CASSQPGVDTQYF
TRBJ1-1 | NA | TRBV19 | NA | TGTGCCAGTAGTATGGGACAGAACACTGAAGCTTTCTTT | CASSMGQNTEAFF
TRBJ2-1 | NA | TRBV19 | NA | TGTGCCAGTAGTATCGCTGGGGGGAGCCCCTACAATGAGCAGTTCTTC | CASSIAGGSPYNEQFF
TRBJ2-7 | NA | TRBV27 | NA | TGTGCCAGCGGAGGGGGTTACGAGCAGTACTTC | CASGGGYEQYF
TRBJ2-3 | few | TRBV7-8 | TRBD2 | TGTGCCAGCGGCGCCCGGGGGGCAGATACGCAGTATTTT | CASGARGADTQYF
TRBJ2-3 | NA | TRBV5-5 | TRBD1 | TGTGCCAGCAGCTTGAGCAGGGGGTATTGGACAGATACGCAGTATTTT | CASSLSRGYWTDTQYF
TRBJ2-5 | NA | TRBV7-8 | NA | TGTGCCAGCAGCTTTTATCCGGGGGCCGAGGAGACCCAGTACTTC | CASSFYPGAEETQYF
TRBJ1-1 | once | TRBV7-2 | TRBD1 | TGTGCCAGCAGCTTAGCGCGGGACAGGGGGTGGGCTTTCTTT | CASSLARDRGWAFF
TRBJ1-3 | NA | TRBV28 | NA | TGTGCCAGCAGTTTATCATACTCTGGAAACACCATATATTTT | CASSLSYSGNTIYF